This T cell receptor (beta chain) stems from a study of shared clonotypes between healthy human individuals. This CDR3 contains 13 residues. Germline V CDR1 and CDR2: MNHEY, SVGAGI. The germline V and J ends were trimmed by 7 bases and 0 bases, with 10 bases remaining between them. In regard to this clone: Its antigen remains unknown.

Study conclusions and caveats: At large depth, rarefaction still showed sorted-subset sequencing to be incomplete. It was only blood that was sampled, and tissue repertoires likely differ.

It was 200 ng DNA, 33,000 or so T cell genomes, that sorted-subset replicate PCRs used. Method: immunoSEQ multiplex PCR; TCRdb's copy keeps in-frame clones and lacks some. This sample has about 2.4 million clones; more than 80% occur once, and the top ten carry around 0.14%. Input material: naive CD4+ T cells sorted from blood. This sample's subset: CD45RA+ positively selected. The rearrangement uses TRBV6-5 and TRBJ2-7; D perhaps matches TRBD2 (6 bases). The sequence came from a man between 18 and 35 years old in good health. The CDR3 spells CASTPGSSYEQYF. The CDR3 DNA sequence: TGTGCCAGCACCCCCGGGAGCTCCTACGAGCAGTACTTC.